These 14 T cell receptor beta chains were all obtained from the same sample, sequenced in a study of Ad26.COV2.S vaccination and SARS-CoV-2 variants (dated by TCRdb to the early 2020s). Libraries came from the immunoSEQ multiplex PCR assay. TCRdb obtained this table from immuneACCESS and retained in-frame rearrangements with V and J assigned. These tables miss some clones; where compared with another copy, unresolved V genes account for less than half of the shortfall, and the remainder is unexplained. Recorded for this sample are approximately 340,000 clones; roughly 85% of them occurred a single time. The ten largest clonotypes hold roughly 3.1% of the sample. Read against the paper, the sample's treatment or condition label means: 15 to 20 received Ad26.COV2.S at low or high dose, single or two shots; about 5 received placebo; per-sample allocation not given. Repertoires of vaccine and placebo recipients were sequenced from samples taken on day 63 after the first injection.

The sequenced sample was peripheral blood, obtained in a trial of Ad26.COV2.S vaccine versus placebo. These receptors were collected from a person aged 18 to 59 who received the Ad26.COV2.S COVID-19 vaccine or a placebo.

This CDR3 reads CASSLPGTGGTGELFF. The CDR3 bases are TGTGCCAGCAGCTTACCGGGGACAGGTGGCACCGGGGAGCTGTTTTTT. V gene TRBV5-5 combines with J gene TRBJ2-2; 8 bases fit TRBD1. The CDR3 totals 16 residues. The V segment lost 2 bases and the J segment 4 bases; nucleotides outside the gene matches: 7. Germline CDR1 SGHKS, CDR2 YYEKEE (reference sequence).

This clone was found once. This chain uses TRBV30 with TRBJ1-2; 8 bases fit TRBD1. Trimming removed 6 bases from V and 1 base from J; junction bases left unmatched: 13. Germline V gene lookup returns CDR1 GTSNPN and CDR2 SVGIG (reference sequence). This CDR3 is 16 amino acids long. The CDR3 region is CACPTHGTGVNYGYTF. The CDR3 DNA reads TGTGCCTGTCCGACTCACGGGACAGGCGTTAACTATGGCTACACCTTC.

The CDR3 DNA is TGCGCCAGCAGCCAAGATTGGGGGGGGAACACTGAAGCTTTCTTT. Residues: CASSQDWGGNTEAFF. This chain joins TRBV4-3 and TRBJ1-1; perhaps TRBD1 as D (5 bases). This CDR3 region has 15 residues. The germline V gene encodes CDR1 LGHNA and CDR2 YSLEER. The V end was cut by 0 bases, the J end by 1 base, with 9 bases between.

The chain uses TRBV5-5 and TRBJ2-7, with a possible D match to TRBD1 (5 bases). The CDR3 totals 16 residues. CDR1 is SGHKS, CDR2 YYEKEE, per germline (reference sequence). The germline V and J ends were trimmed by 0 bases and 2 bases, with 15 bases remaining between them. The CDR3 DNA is TGTGCCAGCAGCTTGGTACAGGCCTCAGACCCCTACGAGCAGTACTTC. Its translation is CASSLVQASDPYEQYF.

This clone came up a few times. CDR3 amino acids: CASSPRGDPSDTQYF. CDR3 in DNA: TGTGCCAGCTCACCAAGGGGAGATCCGTCAGATACGCAGTATTTT. V usage is TRBV18 and J usage is TRBJ2-3, with D perhaps assigned TRBD1 or TRBD2 (5 bases each). The germline CDR1 and CDR2 sequences are KGHSH and LQKENI. The CDR3 is made up of 15 amino acids. V gave up 2 bases and J gave up 4 bases, with 13 bases separating them.

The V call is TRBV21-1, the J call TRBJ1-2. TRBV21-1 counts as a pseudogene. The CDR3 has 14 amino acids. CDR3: CADWRLRAFYGYTF. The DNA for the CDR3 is TGTGCCGATTGGAGGCTCAGGGCTTTCTATGGCTACACCTTC.

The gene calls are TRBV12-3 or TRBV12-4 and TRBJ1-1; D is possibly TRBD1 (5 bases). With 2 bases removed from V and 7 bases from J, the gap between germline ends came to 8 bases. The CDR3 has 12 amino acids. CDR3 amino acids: CASSLKGNEAFF. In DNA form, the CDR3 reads TGTGCCAGCAGTTTAAAGGGGAATGAAGCTTTCTTT.

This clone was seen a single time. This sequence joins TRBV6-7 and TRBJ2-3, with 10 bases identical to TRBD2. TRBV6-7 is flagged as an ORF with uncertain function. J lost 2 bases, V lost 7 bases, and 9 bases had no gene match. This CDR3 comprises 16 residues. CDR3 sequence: CASIPEGLADTDTQYF. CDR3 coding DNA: TGTGCCAGCATCCCCGAAGGACTAGCGGACACAGATACGCAGTATTTT.

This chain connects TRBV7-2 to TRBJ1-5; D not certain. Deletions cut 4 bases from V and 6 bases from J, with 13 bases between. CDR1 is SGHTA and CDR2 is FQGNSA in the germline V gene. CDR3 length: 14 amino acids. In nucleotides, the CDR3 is TGTGCCAGCAGCTCCCTGGGAGTGGGTCAGCCCCAGCATTTT. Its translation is CASSSLGVGQPQHF.

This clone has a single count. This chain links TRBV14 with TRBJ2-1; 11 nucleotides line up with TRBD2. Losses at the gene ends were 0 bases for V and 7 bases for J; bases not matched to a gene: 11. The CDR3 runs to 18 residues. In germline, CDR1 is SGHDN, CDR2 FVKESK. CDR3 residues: CASSQDSLSGGAGNEQFF. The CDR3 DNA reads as TGTGCCAGCAGCCAAGATTCCCTTAGCGGGGGGGCAGGGAATGAGCAGTTCTTC.

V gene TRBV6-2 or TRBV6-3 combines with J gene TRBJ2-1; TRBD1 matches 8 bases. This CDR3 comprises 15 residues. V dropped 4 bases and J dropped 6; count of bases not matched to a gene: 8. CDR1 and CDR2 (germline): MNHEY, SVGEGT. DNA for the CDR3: TGTGCCAGCAGTTTGGGACAGGTGTTATCCAATGAGCAGTTCTTC. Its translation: CASSLGQVLSNEQFF.

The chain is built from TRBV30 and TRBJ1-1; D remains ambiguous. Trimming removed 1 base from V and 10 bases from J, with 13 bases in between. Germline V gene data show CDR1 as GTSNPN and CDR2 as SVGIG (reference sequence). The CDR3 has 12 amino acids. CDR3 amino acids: CAWSGFPSIAFF. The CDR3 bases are TGTGCCTGGAGTGGATTCCCCTCGATAGCTTTCTTT.

CDR3 nucleotides: TGTGCCACTACGGATGAAGTTCCACTGAACCTCCTCTACAATGAGCAGTTCTTC. This codes for CATTDEVPLNLLYNEQFF. The rearrangement uses TRBV2 and TRBJ2-1; D call uncertain. This CDR3 is 18 amino acids long. V dropped 10 bases and J dropped 3 bases, with 28 bases sitting between them. CDR1 and CDR2 from the germline V gene are SNHLY and FYNNEI.

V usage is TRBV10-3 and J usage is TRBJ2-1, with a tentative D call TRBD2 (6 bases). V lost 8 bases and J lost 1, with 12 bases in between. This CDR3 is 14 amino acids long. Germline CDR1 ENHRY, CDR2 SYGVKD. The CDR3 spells CAIDTGESYNEQFF. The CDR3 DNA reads TGTGCCATCGATACGGGAGAGTCCTACAATGAGCAGTTCTTC.